The clone carrying this T cell receptor beta chain appeared many times. Its antigen is unidentified. Germline CDR1 reads DFQATT; CDR2 reads SNEGSKA (reference sequence). The CDR3 is 15 residues long. V trimming: 4 bases; J trimming: 3 bases; junction bases outside the gene matches: 9. TCRdb reanalysed the PCR reads using MiXCR and keeps one entry per CDR3 protein. The sample has nearly 650,000 distinct CDR3 sequences, about 25% seen once; the top ten hold about 0.81%. This sample stems from a study of molecular identifiers for immune sequencing clone quantification. Study context: Replicate experiments took RNA from 20,000 or 100,000 naive CD8 cells, divided it five ways and sequenced four.

Notes on the study in general: Beyond 20 RNA copies, clones held over 99% of effector molecules, compared with under 1% in naive cells.

The chain recombines TRBV20-1 with TRBJ2-5; 9 bases are shared with TRBD1. The sequenced material came from naive CD8+ T cells from blood, with Jurkat cell RNA spiked in. Subset reported: FACS-sorted CD8+CD4-CCR7+CD45RA+ naive T cells. The receptor comes from a human donor in good health. Some libraries in this study had Jurkat cell RNA spiked in. CDR3 amino acids: CSATRWTGAKETQYF. DNA of the CDR3: TGCAGTGCTACGAGGTGGACAGGGGCTAAAGAGACCCAGTACTTC.